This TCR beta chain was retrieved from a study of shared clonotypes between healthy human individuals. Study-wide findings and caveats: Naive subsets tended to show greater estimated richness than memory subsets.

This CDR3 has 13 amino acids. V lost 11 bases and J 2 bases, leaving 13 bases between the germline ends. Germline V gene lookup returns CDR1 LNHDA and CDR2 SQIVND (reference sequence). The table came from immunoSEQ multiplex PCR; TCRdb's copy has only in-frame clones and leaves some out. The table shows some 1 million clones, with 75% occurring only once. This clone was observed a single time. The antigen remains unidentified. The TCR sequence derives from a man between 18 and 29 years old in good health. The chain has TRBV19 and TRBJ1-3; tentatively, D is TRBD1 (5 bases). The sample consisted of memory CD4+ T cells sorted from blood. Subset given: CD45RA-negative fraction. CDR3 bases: TGTGCCCATTCGGCAGGGACTGGAAACACCATATATTTT. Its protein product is CAHSAGTGNTIYF.